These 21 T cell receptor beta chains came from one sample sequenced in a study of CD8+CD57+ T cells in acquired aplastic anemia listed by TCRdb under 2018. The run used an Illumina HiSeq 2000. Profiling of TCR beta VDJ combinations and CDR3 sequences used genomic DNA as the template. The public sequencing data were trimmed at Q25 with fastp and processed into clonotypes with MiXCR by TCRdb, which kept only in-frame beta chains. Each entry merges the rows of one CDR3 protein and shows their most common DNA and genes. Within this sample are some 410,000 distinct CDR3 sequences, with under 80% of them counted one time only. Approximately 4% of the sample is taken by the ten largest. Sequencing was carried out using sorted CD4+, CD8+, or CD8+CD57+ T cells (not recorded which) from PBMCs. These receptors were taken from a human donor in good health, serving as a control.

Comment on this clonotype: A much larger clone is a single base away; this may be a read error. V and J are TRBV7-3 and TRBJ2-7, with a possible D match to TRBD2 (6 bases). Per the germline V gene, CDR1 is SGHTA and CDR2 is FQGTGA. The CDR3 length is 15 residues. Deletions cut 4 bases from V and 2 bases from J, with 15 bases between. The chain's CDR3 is CASSSPRTGAYEQYF. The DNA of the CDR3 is TGTGCCAGCAGCTCCCCCCGGACGGGAGCCTACGAGCAGTACTTC.

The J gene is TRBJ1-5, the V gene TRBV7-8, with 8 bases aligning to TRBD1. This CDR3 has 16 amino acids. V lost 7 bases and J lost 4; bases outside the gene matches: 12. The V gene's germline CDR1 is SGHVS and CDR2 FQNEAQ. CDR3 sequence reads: CASNLASGQGNQPQHF. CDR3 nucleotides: TGTGCCAGCAACCTCGCAAGCGGACAGGGAAATCAGCCCCAGCATTTT.

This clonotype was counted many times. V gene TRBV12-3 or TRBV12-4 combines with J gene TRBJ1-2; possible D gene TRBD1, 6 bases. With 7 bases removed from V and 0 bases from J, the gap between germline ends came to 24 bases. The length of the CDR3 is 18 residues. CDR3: CASTNLRAGEGTNYGYTF. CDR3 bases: TGTGCCAGCACCAACTTACGGGCAGGGGAGGGGACTAACTATGGCTACACCTTC.

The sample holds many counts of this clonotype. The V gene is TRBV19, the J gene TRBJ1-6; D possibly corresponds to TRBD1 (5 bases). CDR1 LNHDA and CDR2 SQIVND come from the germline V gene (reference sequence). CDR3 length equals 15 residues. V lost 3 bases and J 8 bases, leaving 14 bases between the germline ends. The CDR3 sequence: CASSIGAKLDSPLHF. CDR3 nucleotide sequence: TGTGCCAGTAGTATCGGGGCTAAGCTTGATTCACCCCTCCACTTT.

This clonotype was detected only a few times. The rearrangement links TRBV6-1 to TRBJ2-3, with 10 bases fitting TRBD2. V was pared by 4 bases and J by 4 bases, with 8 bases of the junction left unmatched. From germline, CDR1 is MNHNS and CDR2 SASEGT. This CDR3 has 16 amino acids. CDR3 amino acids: CASSARSGGDADTQYF. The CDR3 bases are TGTGCCAGCAGTGCACGAAGCGGGGGGGATGCAGATACGCAGTATTTT.

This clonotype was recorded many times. The CDR3 sequence: CASSQDNSYQPQHF. The CDR3 nucleotides read TGTGCCAGCAGCCAAGATAACAGCTATCAGCCCCAGCATTTT. This chain uses TRBV3-1 with TRBJ1-5; no firm D call. The CDR3 totals 14 residues. The V and J ends lost 0 bases and 5 bases respectively, with 8 bases between them. CDR1 is LGHDT, CDR2 YNNKEL, per germline (reference sequence). The variable domain in full, completed from reference TRBV3-1 and TRBJ1-5, reads DTAVSQTPKYLVTQMGNDKSIKCEQNLGHDTMYWYKQDSKKFLKIMFSYNNKELIINETVPNRFSPKSPDKAHLNLHINSLELGDSAVYFCASSQDNSYQPQHFGDGTRLSIL.

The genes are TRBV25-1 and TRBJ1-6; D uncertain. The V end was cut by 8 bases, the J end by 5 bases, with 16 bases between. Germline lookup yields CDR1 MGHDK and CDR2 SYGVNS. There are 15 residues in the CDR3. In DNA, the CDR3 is TGTGCCAGCCATCCTATACCAAACAATAATTCACCCCTCCACTTT. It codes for CASHPIPNNNSPLHF.

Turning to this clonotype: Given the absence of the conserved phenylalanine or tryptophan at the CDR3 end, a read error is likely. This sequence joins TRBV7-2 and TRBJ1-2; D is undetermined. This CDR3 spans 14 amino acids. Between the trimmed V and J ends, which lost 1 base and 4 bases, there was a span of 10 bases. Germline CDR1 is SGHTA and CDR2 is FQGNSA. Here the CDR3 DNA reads TGTGCCAGCAGCTTAGTTGGCCAAGGCTATGGCTACACCCTC. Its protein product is CASSLVGQGYGYTL.

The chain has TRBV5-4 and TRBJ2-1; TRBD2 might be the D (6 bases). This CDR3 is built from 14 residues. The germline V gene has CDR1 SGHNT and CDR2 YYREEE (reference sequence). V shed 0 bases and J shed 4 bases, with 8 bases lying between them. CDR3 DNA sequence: TGTGCCAGCAGCTTGGTTCGGGAGTACAATGAGCAGTTCTTC. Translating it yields CASSLVREYNEQFF.

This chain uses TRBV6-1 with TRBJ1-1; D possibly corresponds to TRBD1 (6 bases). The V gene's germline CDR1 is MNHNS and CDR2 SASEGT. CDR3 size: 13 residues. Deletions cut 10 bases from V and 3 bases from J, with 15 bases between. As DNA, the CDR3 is TGTGCCACCACATATAGGACAGACACTGAAGCTTTCTTT. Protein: CATTYRTDTEAFF.

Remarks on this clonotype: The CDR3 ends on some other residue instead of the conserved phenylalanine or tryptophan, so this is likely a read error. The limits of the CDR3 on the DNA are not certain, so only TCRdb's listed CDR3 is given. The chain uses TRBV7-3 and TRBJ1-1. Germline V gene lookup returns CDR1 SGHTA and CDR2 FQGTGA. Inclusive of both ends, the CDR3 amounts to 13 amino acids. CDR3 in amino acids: CASSSAAGPSYEQ.

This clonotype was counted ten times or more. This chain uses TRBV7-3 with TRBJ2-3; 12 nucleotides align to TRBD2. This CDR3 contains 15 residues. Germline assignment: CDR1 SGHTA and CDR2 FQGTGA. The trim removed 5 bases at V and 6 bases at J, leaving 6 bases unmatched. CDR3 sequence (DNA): TGTGCCAGCAGCCCTAGCGGGGGGGCCAGGGATACGCAGTATTTT. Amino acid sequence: CASSPSGGARDTQYF.

This CDR3 is CATSDLGLAYGYTF. For the CDR3, the DNA is TGTGCCACCAGTGATTTGGGCCTCGCGTATGGCTACACCTTC. The J gene is TRBJ1-2, the V gene TRBV24-1, with unresolved D. V was clipped by 0 bases and J by 5 bases, with 9 bases between them. CDR3 length equals 14 residues. CDR1 and CDR2 (germline): KGHDR, SFDVKD.

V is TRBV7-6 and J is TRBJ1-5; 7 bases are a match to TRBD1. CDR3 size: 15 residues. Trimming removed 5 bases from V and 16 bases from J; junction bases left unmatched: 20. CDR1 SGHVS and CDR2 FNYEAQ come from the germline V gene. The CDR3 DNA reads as TGTGCCAGCAGCCCGGGACAGTTATCACCCCTGCACTTTCATTTT. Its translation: CASSPGQLSPLHFHF.

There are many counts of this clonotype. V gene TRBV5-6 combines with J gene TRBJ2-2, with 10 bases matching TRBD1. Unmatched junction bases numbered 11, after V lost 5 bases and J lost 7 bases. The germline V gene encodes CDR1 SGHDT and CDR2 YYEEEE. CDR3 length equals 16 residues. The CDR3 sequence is CASSYRSTGGLGELFF. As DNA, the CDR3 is TGTGCCAGCAGTTACCGGTCGACAGGGGGCCTCGGGGAGCTGTTTTTT.

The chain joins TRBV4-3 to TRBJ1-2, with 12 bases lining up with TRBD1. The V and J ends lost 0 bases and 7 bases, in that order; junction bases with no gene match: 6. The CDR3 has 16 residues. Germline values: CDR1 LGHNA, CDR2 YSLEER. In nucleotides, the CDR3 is TGCGCCAGCAGCCAAGAGCCGGGACAGGGGGCGTCTGGCTACACCTTC. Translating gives CASSQEPGQGASGYTF.

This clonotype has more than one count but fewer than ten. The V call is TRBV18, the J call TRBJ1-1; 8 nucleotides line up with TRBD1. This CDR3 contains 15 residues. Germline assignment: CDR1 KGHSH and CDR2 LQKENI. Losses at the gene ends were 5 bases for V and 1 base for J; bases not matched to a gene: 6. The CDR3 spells CASSSGQGKNTEAFF. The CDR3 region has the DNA TGTGCCAGCTCATCCGGACAGGGAAAGAACACTGAAGCTTTCTTT. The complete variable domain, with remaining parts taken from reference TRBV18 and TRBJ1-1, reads NAGVMQNPRHLVRRRGQEARLRCSPMKGHSHVYWYRQLPEEGLKFMVYLQKENIIDESGMPKERFSAEFPKEGPSILRIQQVVRGDSAAYFCASSSGQGKNTEAFFGQGTRLTVV.

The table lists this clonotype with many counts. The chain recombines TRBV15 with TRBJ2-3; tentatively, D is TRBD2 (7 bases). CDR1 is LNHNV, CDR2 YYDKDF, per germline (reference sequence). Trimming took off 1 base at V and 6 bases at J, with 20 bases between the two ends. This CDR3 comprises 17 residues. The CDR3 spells CATSRGGGLAQTDTQYF. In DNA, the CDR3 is TGTGCCACCAGCAGAGGGGGGGGGCTAGCCCAAACGGATACGCAGTATTTT.

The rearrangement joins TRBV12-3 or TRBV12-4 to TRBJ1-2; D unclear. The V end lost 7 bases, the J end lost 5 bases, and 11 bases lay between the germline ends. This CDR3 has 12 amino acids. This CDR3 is CASTPRDYGYTF. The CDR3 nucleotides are TGTGCCAGCACGCCCCGTGATTATGGCTACACCTTC.

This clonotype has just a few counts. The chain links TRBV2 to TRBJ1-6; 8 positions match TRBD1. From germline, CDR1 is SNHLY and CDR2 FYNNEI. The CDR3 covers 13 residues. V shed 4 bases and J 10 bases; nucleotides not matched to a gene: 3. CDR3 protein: CASSGTGRSPLHF. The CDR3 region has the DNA TGTGCCAGCAGTGGGACAGGGAGATCACCCCTCCACTTT.

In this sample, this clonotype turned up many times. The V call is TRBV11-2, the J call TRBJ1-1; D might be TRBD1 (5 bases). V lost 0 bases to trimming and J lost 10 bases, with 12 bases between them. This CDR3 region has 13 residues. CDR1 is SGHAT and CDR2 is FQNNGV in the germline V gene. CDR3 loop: CASSLEAGQGAFF. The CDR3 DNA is TGTGCCAGCAGCTTAGAGGCAGGGCAAGGAGCTTTCTTT.